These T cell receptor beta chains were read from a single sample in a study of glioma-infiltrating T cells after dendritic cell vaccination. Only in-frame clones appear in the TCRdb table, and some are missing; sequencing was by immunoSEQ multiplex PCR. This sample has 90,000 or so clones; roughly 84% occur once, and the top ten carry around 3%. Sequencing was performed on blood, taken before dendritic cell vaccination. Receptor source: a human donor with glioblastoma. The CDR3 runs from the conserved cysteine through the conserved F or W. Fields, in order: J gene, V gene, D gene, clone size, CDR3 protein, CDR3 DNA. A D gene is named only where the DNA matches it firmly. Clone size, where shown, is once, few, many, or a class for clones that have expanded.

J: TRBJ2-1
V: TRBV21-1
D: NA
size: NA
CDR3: CASRQGPRSPFYNEQFF
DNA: TGTGCCAGCAGGCAGGGTCCCCGTAGCCCTTTCTACAATGAGCAGTTCTTC

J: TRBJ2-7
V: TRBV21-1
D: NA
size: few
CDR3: CAVPLRDYEQYF
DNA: TGTGCCGTCCCGCTCCGGGACTACGAGCAGTACTTC

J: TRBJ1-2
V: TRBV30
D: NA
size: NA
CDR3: CAWSTGNDGYTF
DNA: TGTGCCTGGTCAACAGGGAATGATGGCTACACCTTC

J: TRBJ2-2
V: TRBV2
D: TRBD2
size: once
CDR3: CASRETSGRGELFF
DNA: TGTGCCAGCCGTGAGACTAGCGGGAGAGGGGAGCTGTTTTTT

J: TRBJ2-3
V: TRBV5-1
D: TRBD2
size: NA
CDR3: CASSRTGGSTDTQYF
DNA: TGCGCCAGCAGTAGAACGGGAGGGAGCACAGATACGCAGTATTTT

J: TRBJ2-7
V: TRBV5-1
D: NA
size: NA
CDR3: CASQTDISSHEQYF
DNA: TGCGCCAGCCAGACAGACATCTCCTCCCACGAGCAGTACTTC

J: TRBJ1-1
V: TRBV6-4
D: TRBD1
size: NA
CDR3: CASSRQGWGTEAFF
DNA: TGTGCCAGCAGTCGACAGGGGTGGGGCACTGAAGCTTTCTTT

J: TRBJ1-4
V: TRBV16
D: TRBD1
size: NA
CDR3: CASSLTGPNEKLFF
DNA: TGTGCCAGCAGTTTGACAGGGCCGAATGAAAAACTGTTTTTT

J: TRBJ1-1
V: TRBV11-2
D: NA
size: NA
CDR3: CASSRLREVGEAFF
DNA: TGTGCCAGCAGCCGGCTTCGGGAGGTAGGTGAAGCTTTCTTT

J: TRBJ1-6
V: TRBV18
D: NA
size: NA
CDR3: CASSPNTAGNSPLHF
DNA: TGTGCCAGCTCACCAAACACGGCGGGTAATTCACCCCTCCACTTT

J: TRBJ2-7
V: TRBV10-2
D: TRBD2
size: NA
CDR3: CASSESGLAGEDEQYF
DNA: TGCGCCAGCAGTGAGTCGGGACTAGCGGGAGAAGACGAGCAGTACTTC

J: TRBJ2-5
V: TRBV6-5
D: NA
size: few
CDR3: CASSIGQNQETQYF
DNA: TGTGCCAGCAGTATAGGACAGAACCAAGAGACCCAGTACTTC

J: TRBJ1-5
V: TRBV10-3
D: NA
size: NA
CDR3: CATSGAGVEPQHF
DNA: TGTGCCACCAGTGGGGCGGGGGTAGAGCCCCAGCATTTT

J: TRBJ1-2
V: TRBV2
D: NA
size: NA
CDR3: CASRETDWEKDYGYTF
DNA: TGTGCCAGCAGGGAGACGGACTGGGAGAAAGACTATGGCTACACCTTC

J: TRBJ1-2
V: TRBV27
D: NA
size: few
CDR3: CASSSGVGTRRGYTF
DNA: TGTGCCAGCAGTTCGGGCGTCGGGACTAGAAGGGGCTACACCTTC

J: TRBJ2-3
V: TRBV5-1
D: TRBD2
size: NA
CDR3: CASSSTSGGDHTQYF
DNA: TGCGCCAGCAGCTCCACTAGCGGGGGGGATCATACGCAGTATTTT

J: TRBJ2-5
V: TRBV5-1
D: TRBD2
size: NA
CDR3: CASSPFLAGEETQYF
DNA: TGCGCCAGCAGCCCCTTCCTAGCGGGAGAAGAGACCCAGTACTTC

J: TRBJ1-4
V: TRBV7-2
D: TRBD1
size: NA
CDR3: CASSLDLGQVNEKLFF
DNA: TGTGCCAGCAGCTTAGATTTGGGACAGGTTAATGAAAAACTGTTTTTT

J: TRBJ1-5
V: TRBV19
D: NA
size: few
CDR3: CASRGSEGDNQPQHF
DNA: TGTGCCAGTAGGGGGAGTGAGGGGGACAATCAGCCCCAGCATTTT

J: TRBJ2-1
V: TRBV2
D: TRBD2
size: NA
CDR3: CASSEAYGGRGNEQFF
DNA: TGTGCCAGCAGTGAAGCTTACGGCGGGAGGGGGAATGAGCAGTTCTTC

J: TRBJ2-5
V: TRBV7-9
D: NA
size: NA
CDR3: CASSLGTGVEETQYF
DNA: TGTGCCAGCAGCTTAGGAACGGGAGTGGAAGAGACCCAGTACTTC

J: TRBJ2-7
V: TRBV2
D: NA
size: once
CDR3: CASSEYEQYF
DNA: TGTGCCAGCTCTGAGTACGAGCAGTACTTC

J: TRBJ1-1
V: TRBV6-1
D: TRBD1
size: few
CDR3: CASSLTGAGGTEAFF
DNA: TGTGCCAGCAGTCTTACAGGGGCGGGGGGCACTGAAGCTTTCTTT

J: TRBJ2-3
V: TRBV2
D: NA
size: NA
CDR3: CARKALRDTQYF
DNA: TGTGCCAGGAAAGCCTTGCGAGATACGCAGTATTTT

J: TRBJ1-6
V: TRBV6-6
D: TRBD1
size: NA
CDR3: CASSSPGQGSPLHF
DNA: TGTGCCAGCAGTTCCCCGGGACAGGGCTCACCCCTCCACTTT

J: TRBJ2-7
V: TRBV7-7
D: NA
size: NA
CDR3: CASSLDGNSYEQYF
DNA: TGTGCTAGCAGCTTAGACGGGAACTCCTACGAGCAGTACTTC

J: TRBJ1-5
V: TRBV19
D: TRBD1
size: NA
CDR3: CASSTGTDNQPQHF
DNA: TGTGCCAGTAGTACGGGGACAGACAATCAGCCCCAGCATTTT

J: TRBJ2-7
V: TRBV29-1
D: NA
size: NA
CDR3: CSGSTAYEQYF
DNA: TGCAGCGGTTCCACGGCCTACGAGCAGTACTTC

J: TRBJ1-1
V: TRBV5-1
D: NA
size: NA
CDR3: CASSPRTDSWAFF
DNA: TGCGCCAGCAGCCCCCGGACGGACTCGTGGGCTTTCTTT

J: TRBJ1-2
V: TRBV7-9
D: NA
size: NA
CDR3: CASSFPQGNHYGYTF
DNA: TGTGCCAGCAGCTTTCCACAGGGCAATCACTATGGCTACACCTTC

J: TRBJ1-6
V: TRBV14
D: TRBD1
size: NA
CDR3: CASSLRQGNSPLHF
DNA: TGTGCCAGCAGCCTTCGACAGGGAAATTCACCCCTCCACTTT

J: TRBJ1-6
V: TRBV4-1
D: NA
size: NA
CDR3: CASSQELGIVNSPLHF
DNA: TGCGCCAGCAGCCAAGAATTGGGCATCGTAAATTCACCCCTCCACTTT

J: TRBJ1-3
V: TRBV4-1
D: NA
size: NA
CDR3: CASSHPTGSGNTIYF
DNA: TGCGCCAGCAGCCACCCGACAGGCTCTGGAAACACCATATATTTT

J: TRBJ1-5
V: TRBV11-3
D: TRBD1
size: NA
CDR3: CASSFVDRDREPQHF
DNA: TGTGCCAGCAGCTTCGTCGACAGGGATCGAGAGCCCCAGCATTTT

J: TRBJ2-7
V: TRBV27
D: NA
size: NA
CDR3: CASPERCSYEQYF
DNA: TGTGCCAGCCCAGAGCGTTGTTCCTACGAGCAGTACTTC

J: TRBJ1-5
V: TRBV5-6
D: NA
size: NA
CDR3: CASSLAVGRGDQPQHF
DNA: TGTGCCAGCAGCTTGGCAGTTGGGCGGGGAGATCAGCCCCAGCATTTT

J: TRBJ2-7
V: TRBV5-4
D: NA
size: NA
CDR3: CAIKRAGPDYEQYF
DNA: TGTGCCATCAAGAGGGCGGGTCCCGACTACGAGCAGTACTTC

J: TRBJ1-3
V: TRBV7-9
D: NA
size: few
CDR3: CASSLSISGNTIYF
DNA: TGTGCCAGCAGCTTATCCATTTCTGGAAACACCATATATTTT